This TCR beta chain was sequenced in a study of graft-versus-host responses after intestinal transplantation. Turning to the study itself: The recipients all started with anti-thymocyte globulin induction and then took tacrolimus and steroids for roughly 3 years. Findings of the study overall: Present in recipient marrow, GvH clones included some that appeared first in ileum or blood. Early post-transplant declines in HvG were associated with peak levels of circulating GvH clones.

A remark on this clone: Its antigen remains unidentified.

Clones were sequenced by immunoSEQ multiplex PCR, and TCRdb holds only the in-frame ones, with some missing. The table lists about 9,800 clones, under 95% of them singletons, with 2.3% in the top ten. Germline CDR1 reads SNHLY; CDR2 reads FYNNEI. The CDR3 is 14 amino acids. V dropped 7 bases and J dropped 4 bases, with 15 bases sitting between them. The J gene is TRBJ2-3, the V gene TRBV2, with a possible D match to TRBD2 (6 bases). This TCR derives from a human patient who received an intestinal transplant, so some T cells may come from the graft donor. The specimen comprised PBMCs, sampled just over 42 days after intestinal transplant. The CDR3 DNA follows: TGTGCCAGCACCGGGACTGCCCTATCAGATACGCAGTATTTT. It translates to CASTGTALSDTQYF.